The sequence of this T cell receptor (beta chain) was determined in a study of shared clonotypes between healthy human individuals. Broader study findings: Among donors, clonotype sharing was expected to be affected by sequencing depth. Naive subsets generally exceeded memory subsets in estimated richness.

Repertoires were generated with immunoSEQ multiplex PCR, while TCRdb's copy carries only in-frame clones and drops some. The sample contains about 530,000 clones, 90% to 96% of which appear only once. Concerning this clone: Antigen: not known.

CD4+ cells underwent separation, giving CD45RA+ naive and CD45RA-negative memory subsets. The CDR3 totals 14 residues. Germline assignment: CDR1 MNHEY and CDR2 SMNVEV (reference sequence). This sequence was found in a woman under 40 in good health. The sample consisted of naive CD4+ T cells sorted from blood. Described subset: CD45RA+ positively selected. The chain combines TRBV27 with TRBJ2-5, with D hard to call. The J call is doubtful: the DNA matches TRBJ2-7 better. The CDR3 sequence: CASSLRRGPYEQYF. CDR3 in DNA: TGTGCCAGCAGCCTAAGGCGCGGACCCTACGAGCAGTACTTC.